This T cell receptor (beta chain) is drawn from a study of blood T cells in healthy people across ages. General study findings and limits: PBMCs were not sorted, which prevented a conclusive comparison of naive versus antigen-experienced cells.

On this clonotype itself: The antigen remains unidentified.

Donors were systemically healthy Caucasian individuals from Russia aged 6 to 90 years. Primers used in a second PCR of about 6 to 11 cycles were a sample-barcoded 5' primer and a J-beta primer mix. In TCRdb, the 5' RACE reads were re-called with MiXCR into one record per CDR3 protein. The sample consists of roughly 930,000 distinct CDR3 sequences, under 50% of them appearing once. The sample taken for sequencing was blood. The source of this sequence is a man aged 25-45 years in good health.

The CDR3 loop reads CASSLGVPGEQFF. In DNA, the CDR3 is TGTGCCAGCAGCTTAGGAGTGCCTGGTGAGCAGTTCTTC. The V call is TRBV11-1, the J call TRBJ2-1; D not resolved. V was trimmed by 1 base and J by 9 bases, leaving 10 bases between them. The CDR3 length is 13 residues. From germline, CDR1 is SGHAT and CDR2 FQDESV (reference sequence).